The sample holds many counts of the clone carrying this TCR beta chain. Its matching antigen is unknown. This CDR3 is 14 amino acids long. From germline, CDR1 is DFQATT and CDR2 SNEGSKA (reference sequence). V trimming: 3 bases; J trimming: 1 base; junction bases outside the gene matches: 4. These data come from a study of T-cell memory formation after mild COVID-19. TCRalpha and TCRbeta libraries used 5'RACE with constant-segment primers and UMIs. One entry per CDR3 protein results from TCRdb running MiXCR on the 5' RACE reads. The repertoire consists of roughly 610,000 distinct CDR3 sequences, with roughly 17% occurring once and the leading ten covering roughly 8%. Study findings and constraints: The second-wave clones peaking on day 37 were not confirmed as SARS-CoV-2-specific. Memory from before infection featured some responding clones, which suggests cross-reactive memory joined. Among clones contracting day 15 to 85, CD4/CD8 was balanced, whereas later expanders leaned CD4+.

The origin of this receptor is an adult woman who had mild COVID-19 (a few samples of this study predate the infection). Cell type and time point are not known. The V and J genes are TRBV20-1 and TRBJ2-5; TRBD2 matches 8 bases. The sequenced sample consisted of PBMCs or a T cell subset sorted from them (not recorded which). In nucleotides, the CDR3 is TGCAGTGCTAGTCGCGGGAGGCCCCAAGAGACCCAGTACTTC. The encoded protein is CSASRGRPQETQYF.